This passage covers 17 T cell receptor beta chains from one sample sequenced in a study of long-term antiretroviral therapy in people with HIV. They ran version v3.0 of the immunoSEQ assay at survey level. Assay: immunoSEQ multiplex PCR; the TCRdb copy retains only in-frame clones and omits some. The sample holds about 41,000 clones, about 94% seen once. The sample in question was unsorted PBMCs, obtained 9 to 9.5 years after starting antiretroviral therapy. The receptors derive from a man aged 30 to 39 with HIV.

Here the CDR3 DNA reads TGTGCCAGCAGCGTCAGGACTAGCGGGGATCACACAGATACGCAGTATTTT. Its translation is CASSVRTSGDHTDTQYF. This chain uses TRBV7-9 with TRBJ2-3; 12 bases map to TRBD2. The ends lost 5 bases at V and 2 bases at J; junction bases unmatched: 8. The CDR3 is 17 residues long. Germline CDR1 SEHNR, CDR2 FQNEAQ (reference sequence).

The chain has TRBV7-3 and TRBJ1-1, with D perhaps matching TRBD1 (5 bases). The germline gives CDR1 SGHTA, CDR2 FQGTGA. The CDR3 totals 15 residues. V was shortened by 1 base and J by 6 bases, with 15 bases between the two germline ends. CDR3 loop: CASSLSGPGDPEAFF. The DNA for the CDR3 is TGTGCCAGCAGCTTAAGTGGCCCGGGGGATCCTGAAGCTTTCTTT.

The J gene is TRBJ1-6, the V gene TRBV27, with D possibly being TRBD1 (6 bases). Trimming cost V 3 bases and J 4 bases, with 22 bases left between them. There are 19 residues in the CDR3. CDR1 is MNHEY and CDR2 is SMNVEV in the germline V gene (reference sequence). Here the CDR3 reads CASSFFVFQGRGYNSPLHF. CDR3 DNA sequence: TGTGCCAGCAGTTTCTTTGTATTCCAGGGGCGCGGGTATAATTCACCCCTCCACTTT.

The chain has TRBV29-1 and TRBJ1-2, with D possibly TRBD1 on 6 matching bases. CDR3 length equals 13 residues. With 6 bases removed from V and 5 bases from J, the gap between germline ends came to 16 bases. Germline CDR1 is SQVTM and CDR2 is ANQGSEA. CDR3 sequence (DNA): TGCAGCGTCACCCTCTTAGGGGGTTATGGCTACACCTTC. It translates to CSVTLLGGYGYTF.

The chain links TRBV27 to TRBJ2-2; D remains ambiguous. Germline lookup yields CDR1 MNHEY and CDR2 SMNVEV (reference sequence). The CDR3 runs 13 residues. Trimming took off 7 bases at V and 2 bases at J, with 8 bases between the two ends. CDR3: CASNDLNTGELFF. The CDR3 DNA is TGTGCCAGCAACGACCTAAACACCGGGGAGCTGTTTTTT.

This chain connects TRBV19 to TRBJ2-2; D is possibly TRBD1 or TRBD2 (5 bases each). With 0 bases removed from V and 1 base from J, the gap between germline ends came to 12 bases. This CDR3 is built from 17 residues. CDR1 is LNHDA and CDR2 is SQIVND in the germline V gene (reference sequence). Here the CDR3 reads CASSIDLEGRNTGELFF. CDR3 DNA sequence: TGTGCCAGTAGTATAGATCTAGAGGGACGGAACACCGGGGAGCTGTTTTTT.

The chain links TRBV7-9 to TRBJ1-4; no clear D gene. This CDR3 contains 13 residues. The V gene lost 6 bases and the J gene lost 8 bases, with 13 bases spanning the gap. Per germline, CDR1 SEHNR and CDR2 FQNEAQ (reference sequence). The CDR3 sequence is CASSYRVDEKLFF. CDR3 bases: TGTGCCAGCAGTTATAGGGTGGACGAAAAACTGTTTTTT.

This chain connects TRBV2 to TRBJ2-1; D call uncertain. The CDR3 has 14 amino acids. V was shortened by 7 bases and J by 0 bases, with 10 bases between the two germline ends. Per germline, CDR1 SNHLY and CDR2 FYNNEI. CDR3 loop: CASTVDPSYNEQFF. In DNA form, the CDR3 reads TGTGCCAGCACTGTCGACCCCTCCTACAATGAGCAGTTCTTC.

The chain recombines TRBV5-1 with TRBJ1-6, with D possibly matching TRBD1 (6 bases). This CDR3 has 15 amino acids. Trimming removed 4 bases at V and 8 bases at J, with 16 bases between. Germline loops: CDR1 SGHRS, CDR2 YFSETQ. DNA of the CDR3: TGCGCCAGCAGCGCCTCCGGGACAAGAGATTCACCCCTCCACTTT. Its translation: CASSASGTRDSPLHF.

The chain uses TRBV5-3 and TRBJ1-2; TRBD1 matches at 7 bases. TRBV5-3 belongs to the ORF category, with a function that is uncertain. This CDR3 has 13 amino acids. V was clipped by 7 bases and J by 3 bases; unmatched bases: 6. CDR3 DNA: TGTGCCAGAGGGTCCCAGGGGGACTATGGCTACACCTTC. As protein: CARGSQGDYGYTF.

V usage is TRBV11-2 and J usage is TRBJ1-2; unclear D gene. The V end was cut by 1 base, the J end by 6 bases, with 9 bases between. The CDR3 totals 13 residues. Germline assignment: CDR1 SGHAT and CDR2 FQNNGV. DNA for the CDR3: TGTGCCAGCAGCTTAGGCCGGGTCGATGGCTACACCTTC. Translating it yields CASSLGRVDGYTF.

The rearrangement links TRBV27 to TRBJ1-5, with D perhaps TRBD1 (6 bases). There are 17 residues in the CDR3. V was cut by 6 bases and J by 0 bases, with 18 bases left in between. In germline, CDR1 is MNHEY, CDR2 SMNVEV (reference sequence). The CDR3 spells CASSPLLGQYSNQPQHF. CDR3 DNA sequence: TGTGCCAGCAGCCCTTTGCTGGGACAATATAGCAATCAGCCCCAGCATTTT.

J is TRBJ2-1 and V is TRBV19; the match to TRBD2 covers 8 bases. This CDR3 has 15 residues. CDR1 and CDR2 from the germline V gene are LNHDA and SQIVND (reference sequence). Trimming cost V 6 bases and J 3 bases; bases outside gene matches: 7. In DNA form, the CDR3 reads TGTGCCAGTAGCTTTAGCGGGGAAGTCTACAATGAGCAGTTCTTC. It yields the protein CASSFSGEVYNEQFF.

The rearrangement links TRBV7-9 to TRBJ1-1; no clear D gene. The V gene lost 5 bases and the J gene lost 0 bases, with 10 bases spanning the gap. In germline, CDR1 is SEHNR, CDR2 FQNEAQ (reference sequence). The CDR3 is 14 amino acids. The CDR3 loop is CASSQRGMNTEAFF. The CDR3 bases are TGTGCCAGCAGCCAGCGCGGGATGAACACTGAAGCTTTCTTT.

The chain links TRBV28 to TRBJ2-2; the match to TRBD1 covers 10 bases. This CDR3 spans 18 amino acids. Germline loops: CDR1 MDHEN, CDR2 SYDVKM. The V gene end was trimmed by 5 bases and the J gene end by 0 bases; junction bases not matched to a gene: 9. The CDR3, as DNA: TGTGCCAGCAGTCGTCTACCGGGACAGGGGACGAACACCGGGGAGCTGTTTTTT. This gives the protein CASSRLPGQGTNTGELFF. The full variable domain, completed using reference TRBV28 and TRBJ2-2, is DVKVTQSSRYLVKRTGEKVFLECVQDMDHENMFWYRQDPGLGLRLIYFSYDVKMKEKGDIPEGYSVSREKKERFSLILESASTNQTSMYLCASSRLPGQGTNTGELFFGEGSRLTVL.

In its sample, this clone was seen once. This chain connects TRBV5-1 to TRBJ1-1, with D unclear. The CDR3 has 13 residues. Germline assignment: CDR1 SGHRS and CDR2 YFSETQ. Trimming removed 4 bases at V and 1 base at J, with 8 bases between. The CDR3 loop reads CASSQNGNTEAFF. As DNA, the CDR3 is TGCGCCAGCAGCCAGAACGGGAACACTGAAGCTTTCTTT.

The rearrangement joins TRBV11-3 to TRBJ2-1; D gene ambiguous. CDR1 is SGHNT, CDR2 YENEEA, per germline. The CDR3 is 12 residues long. Trimming took 5 bases from V and 4 from J, leaving 6 bases between them. CDR3 sequence (DNA): TGTGCCAGCAGCCGCCGTTACAATGAGCAGTTCTTC. Its translation: CASSRRYNEQFF.